The 16 T cell receptor beta chains below were found in one sample sequenced in a study of blood T cell repertoires in COVID-19. This table comes from immunoSEQ multiplex PCR, and its TCRdb copy is limited to in-frame clones, with some not included. The sample shows about 74,000 clones, more than 75% of them seen only once. Sequenced material: peripheral blood. Receptor source: a human donor in a cohort sampled during active COVID-19.

This clone was counted a single time. The CDR3 nucleotides read TGTGCCAGCACCCCAAAAGGGGCCCCCTACGAGCAGTACTTC. Translated: CASTPKGAPYEQYF. The chain couples TRBV27 to TRBJ2-7, with D perhaps TRBD1 (5 bases). With 7 bases removed from V and 2 bases from J, the gap between germline ends came to 15 bases. Germline V gives CDR1 MNHEY, CDR2 SMNVEV (reference sequence). The CDR3 extends over 14 amino acids.

This chain joins TRBV2 and TRBJ2-7; D is perhaps TRBD2 (6 bases). Trimming cost V 6 bases and J 0 bases, with 9 bases left between them. The CDR3 is made up of 13 amino acids. Germline CDR1 reads SNHLY; CDR2 reads FYNNEI. CDR3 loop: CASREGISYEQYF. The CDR3 region has the DNA TGTGCCAGCAGGGAGGGGATCTCCTACGAGCAGTACTTC.

The rearrangement links TRBV7-9 to TRBJ2-7; weak D call: TRBD2 (5 bases). This CDR3 comprises 13 residues. From germline, CDR1 is SEHNR and CDR2 FQNEAQ (reference sequence). The V end was cut by 5 bases, the J end by 3 bases, with 11 bases between. The CDR3 spells CASSKDGLYEQYF. The CDR3 coding sequence is TGTGCCAGCAGCAAGGACGGACTCTACGAGCAGTACTTC.

This rearrangement joins TRBV7-9 to TRBJ2-3; 12 bases are shared with TRBD1. Germline lookup yields CDR1 SEHNR and CDR2 FQNEAQ (reference sequence). V trimming: 5 bases; J trimming: 1 base; junction bases outside the gene matches: 4. This CDR3 has 16 amino acids. DNA of the CDR3: TGTGCCAGCAGCCGGGGACAGGGGGCACGCACAGATACGCAGTATTTT. Protein: CASSRGQGARTDTQYF.

The CDR3 loop is CASSFRDRGSETQYF. CDR3 DNA: TGTGCCAGCAGCTTCCGGGACAGGGGCAGCGAAACCCAGTACTTC. The chain combines TRBV13 with TRBJ2-5; TRBD1 matches 10 bases. V shed 3 bases, J shed 8 bases, and the junction held 9 bases outside the gene matches. The CDR3 extends over 15 amino acids. Looked up from germline, CDR1 is PRHDT and CDR2 is FYEKMQ (reference sequence).

The J gene is TRBJ2-7, the V gene TRBV21-1; the D segment call TRBD2 is taken from the table without a DNA check. TRBV21-1 is given as a pseudogene. CDR3 length: 13 residues. Written as DNA, the CDR3 is TGTGCCAGCTATGAGGGAGCCGCAGGCGAGCAGTACTTC. Translation gives CASYEGAAGEQYF.

The chain has TRBV7-2 and TRBJ2-3; D is ambiguous. V lost 2 bases, J lost 2 bases, and 11 bases lay in between. The CDR3 covers 15 residues. Germline V lookup: CDR1 SGHTA, CDR2 FQGNSA. Here the CDR3 reads CASSLYGYDTDTQYF. CDR3 nucleotide sequence: TGTGCCAGCAGCTTATACGGGTATGACACAGATACGCAGTATTTT.

This rearrangement joins TRBV6-6 to TRBJ2-7, with a weak D call TRBD1 (5 bases). The CDR3 has 12 amino acids. Looked up from germline, CDR1 is MNHNY and CDR2 is SVGAGI (reference sequence). V lost 0 bases to trimming and J lost 6 bases, with 6 bases between them. CDR3 loop: CASSYSTAEQYF. CDR3 DNA: TGTGCCAGCAGTTACTCGACAGCCGAGCAGTACTTC.

The chain has TRBV2 and TRBJ2-7, with D possibly TRBD1 on 5 matching bases. This CDR3 has 14 residues. CDR1 is SNHLY and CDR2 is FYNNEI in the germline V gene. V was trimmed by 11 bases and J by 2 bases, leaving 19 bases between them. The CDR3 is CAGAKAQDPYEQYF. The CDR3 coding sequence is TGTGCCGGGGCCAAGGCACAGGACCCCTACGAGCAGTACTTC.

This clone was seen more than once but under ten times. This chain uses TRBV5-1 with TRBJ2-3; the D gene is possibly TRBD2 (6 bases). The ends were cut back, 4 bases at V and 2 bases at J, with 14 bases in the middle. The CDR3 contains 15 residues. Germline V CDR1 and CDR2: SGHRS, YFSETQ. DNA for the CDR3: TGCGCCAGCAGCCCTGAGCGGGCGGACACAGATACGCAGTATTTT. This sequence encodes CASSPERADTDTQYF.

V usage is TRBV6-1 and J usage is TRBJ2-5, with 8 bases identical to TRBD2. V was clipped by 3 bases and J by 5 bases; unmatched bases: 5. CDR1 MNHNS and CDR2 SASEGT come from the germline V gene. The CDR3 is made up of 14 amino acids. The chain's CDR3 is CASSESGSVETQYF. CDR3 bases: TGTGCCAGCAGTGAGAGCGGGAGCGTCGAGACCCAGTACTTC.

The V call is TRBV4-3, the J call TRBJ1-2; D may be TRBD1 (6 bases). In germline, CDR1 is LGHNA, CDR2 YSLEER. The CDR3 sequence is 14 residues long. The V gene lost 4 bases and the J gene lost 3 bases, with 12 bases spanning the gap. CDR3 nucleotide sequence: TGCGCCAGCAGCCGTGCAGGGGCAGACTATGGCTACACCTTC. Residues: CASSRAGADYGYTF.

V gene TRBV27 combines with J gene TRBJ2-1, with a tentative D call TRBD2 (5 bases). The CDR3 has 15 amino acids. Trimming removed 4 bases from V and 0 bases from J, with 10 bases in between. Germline V CDR1 and CDR2: MNHEY, SMNVEV (reference sequence). The CDR3 is CASSWSGSSYNEQFF. CDR3 bases: TGTGCCAGCAGTTGGAGCGGAAGCTCCTACAATGAGCAGTTCTTC.

The rearrangement uses TRBV28 and TRBJ1-2, with 7 bases identical to TRBD1. Germline V gene sequence: CDR1 MDHEN, CDR2 SYDVKM. The V segment lost 6 bases and the J segment 4 bases; nucleotides outside the gene matches: 11. This CDR3 region has 15 residues. As DNA, the CDR3 is TGTGCCAGCAGATTCGACAGGGAAGGAAGCTATGGCTACACCTTC. Its protein is CASRFDREGSYGYTF.

This clone was detected only a few times. The rearrangement joins TRBV19 to TRBJ2-7; TRBD2 aligns across 10 bases. The CDR3 contains 13 residues. With 5 bases clipped from V and 6 bases from J, the junction kept 4 bases outside the gene matches. The germline CDR1 and CDR2 sequences are LNHDA and SQIVND (reference sequence). The CDR3 is CASSPGLASEQYF. The DNA for the CDR3 is TGTGCCAGTAGTCCGGGACTAGCGTCCGAGCAGTACTTC.

The CDR3 DNA sequence: TGTGCCAGCAGCTTAGAAGGGCGGGGGCCCTACGAGCAGTACTTC. As protein: CASSLEGRGPYEQYF. V usage is TRBV7-2 and J usage is TRBJ2-7, with TRBD2 as a possible D gene (7 bases). Germline assignment: CDR1 SGHTA and CDR2 FQGNSA. Deletions cut 1 base from V and 2 bases from J, with 12 bases between. The CDR3 is 15 residues long.